A single sample gave rise to the 25 T cell receptor beta chains below, sequenced in a study of cytomegalovirus exposure and HLA in healthy donors. PCR employed 60 Vbeta and 13 Jbeta primers. TCRdb's table, derived via immunoSEQ multiplex PCR, lists solely in-frame clones and lacks some. This table holds under 110,000 clones, 70% to 80% found once. The sequenced sample consisted of PBMCs. The receptor source for this set is a boy under 18 in good health and CMV-seronegative.

The V and J genes are TRBV25-1 and TRBJ1-2; perhaps TRBD1 as D (6 bases). The V and J ends lost 8 bases and 10 bases respectively, with 11 bases between them. The CDR3 spans 10 residues. Germline loops: CDR1 MGHDK, CDR2 SYGVNS. CDR3 sequence: CASYGGHYTF. CDR3 nucleotides: TGTGCCAGCTACGGGGGGCACTACACCTTC.

The rearrangement joins TRBV4-3 to TRBJ2-1; TRBD2 matches 8 bases. Germline V gives CDR1 LGHNA, CDR2 YSLEER. With 1 base clipped from V and 0 bases from J, the junction kept 5 bases outside the gene matches. The CDR3 length is 17 residues. CDR3 loop: CASSQVLGGASYNEQFF. DNA of the CDR3: TGCGCCAGCAGCCAAGTTCTCGGGGGGGCCTCCTACAATGAGCAGTTCTTC.

The chain carries TRBV6-6 and TRBJ2-7; perhaps TRBD1 as D (6 bases). There are 15 residues in the CDR3. CDR1 MNHNY and CDR2 SVGAGI come from the germline V gene (reference sequence). Trimming removed 0 bases at V and 2 bases at J, with 11 bases between. The CDR3 DNA sequence: TGTGCCAGCAGTTACTCGTCCCAGGGGACCTACGAGCAGTACTTC. Its protein is CASSYSSQGTYEQYF.

This clone was detected a few times. The chain carries TRBV30 and TRBJ1-4; 7 positions agree with TRBD1. Germline-derived CDR1 and CDR2 are GTSNPN and SVGIG (reference sequence). J was trimmed by 8 bases and V by 3 bases; bases with no gene match: 9. The CDR3 runs 14 residues. The CDR3 nucleotides read TGTGCCTGGAGGATCACAGGGGCAGGGGAAAAACTGTTTTTT. The encoded protein is CAWRITGAGEKLFF.

Only a few counts were recorded for this clone. This rearrangement joins TRBV5-6 to TRBJ1-4; 7 nucleotides align to TRBD1. The CDR3 covers 14 residues. Germline V lookup: CDR1 SGHDT, CDR2 YYEEEE. The ends lost 0 bases at V and 5 bases at J; junction bases unmatched: 1. For the CDR3, the DNA is TGTGCCAGCAGCTTGGCGGGACAGAATGAAAAACTGTTTTTT. Its translation is CASSLAGQNEKLFF. Full variable domain (outside the CDR3, taken from reference TRBV5-6 and TRBJ1-4): DAGVTQSPTHLIKTRGQQVTLRCSPKSGHDTVSWYQQALGQGPQFIFQYYEEEERQRGNFPDRFSGHQFPNYSSELNVNALLLGDSALYLCASSLAGQNEKLFFGSGTQLSVL.

The chain uses TRBV11-3 and TRBJ2-1; maybe TRBD1 (5 bases). This CDR3 spans 15 amino acids. Germline loops: CDR1 SGHNT, CDR2 YENEEA. Trimming pared 3 bases from V and 0 bases from J, leaving 9 bases between. The CDR3 is CASSLQGNSYNEQFF. The CDR3 coding sequence is TGTGCCAGCAGCTTGCAGGGAAACTCCTACAATGAGCAGTTCTTC.

The chain joins TRBV2 to TRBJ2-7, with a possible D match to TRBD2 (6 bases). This CDR3 spans 16 amino acids. Germline V gives CDR1 SNHLY, CDR2 FYNNEI. Trimming left V 8 bases short and J 0 bases short, with 20 bases between. In DNA, the CDR3 is TGTGCCAGCCGCTTAAACCTAGCGAAAAGCTCCTACGAGCAGTACTTC. It encodes CASRLNLAKSSYEQYF.

The chain uses TRBV28 and TRBJ2-7, with 12 bases fitting TRBD2. The germline gives CDR1 MDHEN, CDR2 SYDVKM. There are 17 residues in the CDR3. J lost 3 bases, V lost 4 bases, and 10 bases had no gene match. This CDR3 reads CASSSRPSGRALYEQYF. In nucleotides, the CDR3 is TGTGCCAGCAGTTCTCGACCTAGCGGGAGGGCTCTCTACGAGCAGTACTTC.

The chain recombines TRBV30 with TRBJ1-1; 7 bases map to TRBD1. The junction had 12 bases not matched to a gene; V was cut back by 4 bases and J by 4 bases. Germline V CDR1 and CDR2: GTSNPN, SVGIG (reference sequence). The CDR3 contains 15 residues. CDR3 amino acids: CAWTVQGNRGTEAFF. For the CDR3, the DNA is TGTGCCTGGACTGTACAAGGGAACAGGGGCACTGAAGCTTTCTTT.

This rearrangement joins TRBV7-8 to TRBJ2-1; the match to TRBD2 covers 9 bases. There are 16 residues in the CDR3. Germline V gene lookup returns CDR1 SGHVS and CDR2 FQNEAQ. V shed 1 base, J shed 6 bases, and the junction held 7 bases outside the gene matches. CDR3 bases: TGTGCCAGCAGCTTAGGACCGAGCGGGGGGCCCAATGAGCAGTTCTTC. Protein sequence: CASSLGPSGGPNEQFF.

This chain's CDR3 is CAWSARTNEKLFF. The CDR3 nucleotides read TGTGCCTGGAGTGCGAGAACTAATGAAAAACTGTTTTTT. V usage is TRBV30 and J usage is TRBJ1-4, with D uncertain. From germline, CDR1 is GTSNPN and CDR2 SVGIG (reference sequence). The V end lost 1 base, the J end lost 1 base, and 4 bases lay between the germline ends. The length of the CDR3 is 13 residues.

The chain employs TRBV9 and TRBJ2-2; D remains unclear. With 4 bases removed from V and 3 bases from J, the gap between germline ends came to 16 bases. The CDR3 spans 16 residues. The germline V gene has CDR1 SGDLS and CDR2 YYNGEE. The CDR3 here is CASSLSGRPDTGELFF. CDR3 sequence (DNA): TGTGCCAGCAGCCTTAGTGGGCGTCCCGACACCGGGGAGCTGTTTTTT. The complete variable domain, with remaining parts taken from reference TRBV9 and TRBJ2-2, reads DSGVTQTPKHLITATGQRVTLRCSPRSGDLSVYWYQQSLDQGLQFLIQYYNGEERAKGNILERFSAQQFPDLHSELNLSSLELGDSALYFCASSLSGRPDTGELFFGEGSRLTVL.

The J gene is TRBJ1-2, the V gene TRBV7-8; 10 nucleotides align to TRBD1. Per the germline V gene, CDR1 is SGHVS and CDR2 is FQNEAQ. The CDR3 runs 13 residues. V gave up 5 bases and J gave up 8 bases; unmatched junction bases: 5. The CDR3 nucleotides read TGTGCCAGCAGCCCGGGACAGGGGACGGGCTACACCTTC. It specifies CASSPGQGTGYTF.

This clone appeared once. The chain couples TRBV2 to TRBJ2-7, with 7 bases aligning to TRBD1. The V and J ends lost 8 bases and 4 bases, in that order; junction bases with no gene match: 14. The CDR3 has 15 amino acids. Germline V gene lookup returns CDR1 SNHLY and CDR2 FYNNEI. The CDR3 here is CASDLPGQNLYEQYF. The CDR3, as DNA: TGTGCCAGCGACCTGCCGGGACAGAACCTTTACGAGCAGTACTTC.

The chain uses TRBV5-4 and TRBJ1-2, with 9 bases identical to TRBD1. Germline-derived CDR1 and CDR2 are SGHNT and YYREEE (reference sequence). The CDR3 is 15 amino acids. V lost 1 base to trimming and J lost 8 bases; unmatched junction nucleotides: 9. The DNA for the CDR3 is TGTGCCAGCAGCTTGCCCGGACAGGGGACGTGGGGCTACACCTTC. It yields the protein CASSLPGQGTWGYTF.

This chain links TRBV9 with TRBJ1-5; TRBD1 matches 9 bases. Germline CDR1 is SGDLS and CDR2 is YYNGEE. CDR3 length: 13 residues. V lost 3 bases and J lost 9; bases outside the gene matches: 4. CDR3 protein: CASSGGTGRPQHF. CDR3 coding DNA: TGTGCCAGCAGCGGGGGGACAGGGAGGCCCCAGCATTTT.

The chain links TRBV20-1 to TRBJ1-3, with D hard to call. Germline loops: CDR1 DFQATT, CDR2 SNEGSKA (reference sequence). Between the trimmed V and J ends, which lost 2 bases and 4 bases, there was a span of 3 bases. The CDR3 extends over 11 amino acids. The CDR3 nucleotides read TGCAGTGCTAGACAGGGAAACACCATATATTTT. Its protein is CSARQGNTIYF.

This chain connects TRBV9 to TRBJ1-1, with D hard to call. The V end lost 4 bases, the J end lost 6 bases, and 7 bases lay between the germline ends. The CDR3 sequence is 11 residues long. Germline CDR1 reads SGDLS; CDR2 reads YYNGEE. DNA of the CDR3: TGTGCCAGCAGCCCTTTTGCTGAAGCTTTCTTT. Translation: CASSPFAEAFF.

The V gene is TRBV30, the J gene TRBJ2-3; D might be TRBD1 (6 bases). V was trimmed by 5 bases and J by 8 bases, leaving 14 bases between them. The length of the CDR3 is 12 residues. CDR1 and CDR2 from the germline V gene are GTSNPN and SVGIG (reference sequence). This CDR3 is CAWGTEGGTQYF. CDR3 in DNA: TGTGCCTGGGGAACAGAAGGGGGTACGCAGTATTTT.

The chain combines TRBV5-6 with TRBJ2-3; 8 nucleotides align to TRBD1. Germline loops: CDR1 SGHDT, CDR2 YYEEEE. This CDR3 has 16 amino acids. V lost 2 bases and J lost 4; bases outside the gene matches: 9. As DNA, the CDR3 is TGTGCCAGCAGCTTCTTTTGGACAGGGTCTCCAGATACGCAGTATTTT. It is translated as CASSFFWTGSPDTQYF.

CDR3 sequence reads: CASSYRDSGSPLHF. The CDR3 DNA follows: TGTGCCAGCAGCTATCGGGACTCCGGTTCACCCCTCCACTTT. The rearrangement joins TRBV11-1 to TRBJ1-6; D might be TRBD1 (5 bases). The germline V and J ends were trimmed by 4 bases and 9 bases, with 13 bases remaining between them. The CDR3 is 14 residues long. Looked up from germline, CDR1 is SGHAT and CDR2 is FQDESV (reference sequence).

This rearrangement joins TRBV28 to TRBJ1-5; D is unclear. V was cut by 3 bases and J by 0 bases, with 9 bases left in between. The CDR3 runs 15 residues. Germline V gene lookup returns CDR1 MDHEN and CDR2 SYDVKM. CDR3 in amino acids: CASSLGSYSNQPQHF. The CDR3 region has the DNA TGTGCCAGCAGTTTGGGGAGTTATAGCAATCAGCCCCAGCATTTT.

The chain recombines TRBV5-4 with TRBJ2-7; 9 bases align to TRBD2. V gave up 2 bases and J gave up 3 bases; unmatched junction bases: 9. The CDR3 totals 16 residues. Per germline, CDR1 SGHNT and CDR2 YYREEE (reference sequence). The CDR3 sequence is CASSFLSSGSFYEQYF. CDR3 nucleotide sequence: TGTGCCAGCAGCTTTCTCAGTAGCGGGAGTTTCTACGAGCAGTACTTC.

This clone showed up just a few times. V usage is TRBV28 and J usage is TRBJ1-5; 11 positions match TRBD1. The CDR3 is made up of 17 amino acids. The V segment lost 7 bases and the J segment 1 base; nucleotides outside the gene matches: 9. From germline, CDR1 is MDHEN and CDR2 SYDVKM. The CDR3 region is CASTTDRGRLSNQPQHF. The CDR3, as DNA: TGTGCCAGCACAACGGACAGGGGGCGCCTAAGCAATCAGCCCCAGCATTTT.

This clone appeared a few times. The chain is built from TRBV7-2 and TRBJ1-5, with 7 positions matching TRBD1. Germline CDR1 reads SGHTA; CDR2 reads FQGNSA. The CDR3 loop spans 16 amino acids. Trimming took 5 bases from V and 0 from J; bases not matched to a gene: 7. This CDR3 reads CASSPRGQLSNQPQHF. The CDR3 coding sequence is TGTGCCAGCAGCCCAAGGGGACAGCTTAGCAATCAGCCCCAGCATTTT.